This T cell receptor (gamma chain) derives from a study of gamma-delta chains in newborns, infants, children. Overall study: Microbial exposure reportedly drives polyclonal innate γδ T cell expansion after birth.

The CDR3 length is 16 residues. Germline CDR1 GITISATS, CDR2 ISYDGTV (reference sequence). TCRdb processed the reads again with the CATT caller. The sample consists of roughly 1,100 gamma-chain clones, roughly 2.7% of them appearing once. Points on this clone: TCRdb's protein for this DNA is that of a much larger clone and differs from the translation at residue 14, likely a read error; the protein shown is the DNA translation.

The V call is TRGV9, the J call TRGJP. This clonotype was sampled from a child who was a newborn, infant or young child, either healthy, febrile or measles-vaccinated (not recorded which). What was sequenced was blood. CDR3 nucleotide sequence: TGTGCCTTGTGGGAGGTGTCAGAGTTGGGCAAAAAAATCGAGGTATTT. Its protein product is CALWEVSELGKKIEVF.